This TCR beta chain was recovered during a study of control samples from healthy donors and cancer patients. The assay was immunoSEQ multiplex PCR, and TCRdb's table has in-frame clones only and misses some. The sample lists about 170,000 clones, around 94% seen once, with about 1.5% in the top ten. CDR3 length: 14 amino acids. Germline V gene data show CDR1 as SGHRS and CDR2 as YFSETQ. V lost 0 bases to trimming and J lost 4 bases, with 10 bases between them. The source is a woman aged 18-29 years in good health. The specimen sequenced was blood. This chain joins TRBV5-1 and TRBJ1-2, with D unresolved. The CDR3 region has the DNA TGCGCCAGCAGCTTGGAAGGAGTAACCTATGGCTACACCTTC. Translated, it gives CASSLEGVTYGYTF. Together with reference TRBV5-1 and TRBJ1-2, the CDR3 gives the full variable domain: KAGVTQTPRYLIKTRGQQVTLSCSPISGHRSVSWYQQTPGQGLQFLFEYFSETQRNKGNFPGRFSGRQFSNSRSEMNVSTLELGDSALYLCASSLEGVTYGYTFGSGTRLTVV.